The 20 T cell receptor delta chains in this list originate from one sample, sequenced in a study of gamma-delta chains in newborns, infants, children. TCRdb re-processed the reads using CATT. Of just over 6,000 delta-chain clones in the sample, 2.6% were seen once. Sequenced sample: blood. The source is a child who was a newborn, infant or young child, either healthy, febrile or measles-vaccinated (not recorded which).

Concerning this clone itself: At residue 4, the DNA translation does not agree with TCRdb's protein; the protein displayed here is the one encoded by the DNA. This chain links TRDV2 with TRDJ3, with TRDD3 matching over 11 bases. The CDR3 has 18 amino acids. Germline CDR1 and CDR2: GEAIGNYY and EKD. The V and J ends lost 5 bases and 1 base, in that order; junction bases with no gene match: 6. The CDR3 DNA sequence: TGTGCCTGTGGCGTACTGGGGGATATTTCCTGGGACACCCGACAGATGTTTTTC. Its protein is CACGVLGDISWDTRQMFF.

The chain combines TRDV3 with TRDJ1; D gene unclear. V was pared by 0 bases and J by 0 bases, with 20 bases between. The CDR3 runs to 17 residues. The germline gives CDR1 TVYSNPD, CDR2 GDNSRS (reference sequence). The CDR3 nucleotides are TGTGCCTTTAGGCTTAGTACCCTTAGGGTTTACACCGATAAACTCATCTTT. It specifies CAFRLSTLRVYTDKLIF. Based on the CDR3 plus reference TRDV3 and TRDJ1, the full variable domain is CDKVTQSSPDQTVASGSEVVLLCTYDTVYSNPDLFWYRIRPDYSFQFVFYGDNSRSEGADFTQGRFSVKHILTQKAFHLVISPVRTEDSATYYCAFRLSTLRVYTDKLIFGKGTRVTVEP.

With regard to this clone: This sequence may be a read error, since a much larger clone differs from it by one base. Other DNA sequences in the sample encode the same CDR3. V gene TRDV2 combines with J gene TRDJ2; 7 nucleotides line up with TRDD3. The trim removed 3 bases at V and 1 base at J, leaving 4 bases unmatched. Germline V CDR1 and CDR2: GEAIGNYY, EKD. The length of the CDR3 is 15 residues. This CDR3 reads CACDVLGDLTAQLFF. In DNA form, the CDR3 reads TGTGCCTGTGACGTATTGGGGGATTTGACAGCACAACTCTTCTTT.

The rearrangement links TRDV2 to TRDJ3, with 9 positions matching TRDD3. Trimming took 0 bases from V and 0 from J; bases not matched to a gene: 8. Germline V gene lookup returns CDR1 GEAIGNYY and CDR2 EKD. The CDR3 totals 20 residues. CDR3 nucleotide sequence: TGTGCCTGTGACACCGTGCTGGGGGATTCCCGCTCCTGGGACACCCGACAGATGTTTTTC. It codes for CACDTVLGDSRSWDTRQMFF.

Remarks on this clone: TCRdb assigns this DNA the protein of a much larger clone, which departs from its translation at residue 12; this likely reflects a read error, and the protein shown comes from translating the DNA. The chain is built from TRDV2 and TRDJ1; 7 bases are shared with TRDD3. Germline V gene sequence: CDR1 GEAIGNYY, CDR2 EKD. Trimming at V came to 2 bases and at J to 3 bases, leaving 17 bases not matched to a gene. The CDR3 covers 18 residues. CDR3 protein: CACDRLERDTLAADKLIF. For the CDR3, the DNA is TGTGCCTGTGACAGACTCGAGAGGGATACATTGGCCGCCGATAAACTCATCTTT.

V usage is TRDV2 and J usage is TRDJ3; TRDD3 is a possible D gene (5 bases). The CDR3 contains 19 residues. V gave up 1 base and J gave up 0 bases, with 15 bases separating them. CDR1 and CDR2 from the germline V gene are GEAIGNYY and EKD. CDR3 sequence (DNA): TGTGCCTGTGACACTGGGGAATACGGTCGCTCCTGGGACACCCGACAGATGTTTTTC. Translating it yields CACDTGEYGRSWDTRQMFF.

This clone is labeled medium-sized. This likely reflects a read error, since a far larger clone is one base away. As DNA, the CDR3 is TGTGCCTGTGACACCTGGGGGATGACAGCACAACCCTTCTTT. It encodes CACDTWGMTAQPFF. The chain uses TRDV2 and TRDJ2; TRDD3 matches at 8 bases. Germline-derived CDR1 and CDR2 are GEAIGNYY and EKD. The CDR3 is made up of 14 amino acids.

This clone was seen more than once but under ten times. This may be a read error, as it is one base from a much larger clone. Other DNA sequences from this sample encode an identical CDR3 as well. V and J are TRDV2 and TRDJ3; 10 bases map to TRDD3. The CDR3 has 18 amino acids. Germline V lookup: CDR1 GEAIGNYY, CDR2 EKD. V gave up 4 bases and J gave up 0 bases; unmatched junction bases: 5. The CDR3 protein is CACDTGGYGSWDTRQMFF. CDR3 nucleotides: TGTGCCTGTGATACCGGGGGATACGGCTCCTGGGACACCCGACAGATGTTTTTC.

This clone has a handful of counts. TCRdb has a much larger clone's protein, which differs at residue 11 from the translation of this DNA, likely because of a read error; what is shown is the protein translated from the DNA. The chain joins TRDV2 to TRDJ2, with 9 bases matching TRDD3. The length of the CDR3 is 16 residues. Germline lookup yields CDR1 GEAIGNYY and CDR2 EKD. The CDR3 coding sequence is TGTGCCTGTGACACACTGGGGGAAGCTTTGATAGCACAACTCTTCTTT. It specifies CACDTLGEALIAQLFF.

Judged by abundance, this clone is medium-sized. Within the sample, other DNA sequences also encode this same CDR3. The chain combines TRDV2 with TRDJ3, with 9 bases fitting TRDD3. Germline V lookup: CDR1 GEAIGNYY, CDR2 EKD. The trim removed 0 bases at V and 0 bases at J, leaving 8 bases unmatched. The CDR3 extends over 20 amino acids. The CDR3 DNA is TGTGCCTGTGACACCGTACTGGGGGACCCCTTCTCCTGGGACACCCGACAGATGTTTTTC. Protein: CACDTVLGDPFSWDTRQMFF.

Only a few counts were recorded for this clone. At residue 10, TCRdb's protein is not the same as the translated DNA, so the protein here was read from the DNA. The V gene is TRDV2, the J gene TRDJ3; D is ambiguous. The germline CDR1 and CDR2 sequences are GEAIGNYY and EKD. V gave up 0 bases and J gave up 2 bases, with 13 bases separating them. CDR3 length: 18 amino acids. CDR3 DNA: TGTGCCTGTGACACCGTGGGAGGATTCCCCTGGGACACCCGACAGATGTTTTTC. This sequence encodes CACDTVGGFPWDTRQMFF.

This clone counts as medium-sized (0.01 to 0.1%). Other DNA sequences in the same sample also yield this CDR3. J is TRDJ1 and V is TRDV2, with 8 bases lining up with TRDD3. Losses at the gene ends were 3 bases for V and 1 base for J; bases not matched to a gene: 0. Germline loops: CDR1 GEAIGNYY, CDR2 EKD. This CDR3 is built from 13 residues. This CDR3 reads CACDGIRTDKLIF. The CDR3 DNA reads TGTGCCTGTGACGGGATACGCACCGATAAACTCATCTTT.

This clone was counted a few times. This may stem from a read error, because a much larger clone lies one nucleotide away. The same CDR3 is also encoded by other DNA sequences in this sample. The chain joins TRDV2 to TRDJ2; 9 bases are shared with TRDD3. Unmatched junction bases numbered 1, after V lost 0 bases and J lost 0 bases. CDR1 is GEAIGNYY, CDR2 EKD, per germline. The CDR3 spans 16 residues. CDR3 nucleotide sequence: TGTGCCTGTGACACCTTGGGGGATACTTTGACAGCACAACTCTTCTTT. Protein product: CACDTLGDTLTAQLFF.

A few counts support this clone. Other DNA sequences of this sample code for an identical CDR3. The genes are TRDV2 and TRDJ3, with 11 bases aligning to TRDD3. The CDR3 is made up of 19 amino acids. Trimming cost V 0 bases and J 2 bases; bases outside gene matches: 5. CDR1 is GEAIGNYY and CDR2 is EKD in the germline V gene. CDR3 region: CACDTIGGYAPWDTRQMFF. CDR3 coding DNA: TGTGCCTGTGACACCATTGGGGGATACGCCCCCTGGGACACCCGACAGATGTTTTTC.

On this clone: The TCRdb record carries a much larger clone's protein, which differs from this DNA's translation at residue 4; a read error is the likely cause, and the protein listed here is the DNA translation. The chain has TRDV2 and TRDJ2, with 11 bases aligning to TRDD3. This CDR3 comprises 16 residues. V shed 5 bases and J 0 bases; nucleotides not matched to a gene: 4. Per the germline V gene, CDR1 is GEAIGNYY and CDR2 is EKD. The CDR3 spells CACGILGDTLTAQLFF. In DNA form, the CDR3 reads TGTGCCTGTGGCATACTGGGGGATACTTTGACAGCACAACTCTTCTTT.

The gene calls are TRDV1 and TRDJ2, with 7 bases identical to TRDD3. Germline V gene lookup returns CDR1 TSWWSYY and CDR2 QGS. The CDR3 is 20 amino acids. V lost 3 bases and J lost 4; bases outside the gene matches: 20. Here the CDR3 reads CALGDYRLLGDLSSTAQLFF. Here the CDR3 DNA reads TGTGCTCTTGGGGACTATAGGTTATTGGGGGACCTCTCTTCGACAGCACAACTCTTCTTT.

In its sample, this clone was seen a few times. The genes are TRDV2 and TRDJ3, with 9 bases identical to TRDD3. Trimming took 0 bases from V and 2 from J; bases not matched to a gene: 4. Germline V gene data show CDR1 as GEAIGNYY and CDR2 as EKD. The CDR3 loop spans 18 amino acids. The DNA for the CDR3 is TGTGCCTGTGACACCGCTGGGGGATTGACCTGGGACACCCGACAGATGTTTTTC. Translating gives CACDTAGGLTWDTRQMFF.

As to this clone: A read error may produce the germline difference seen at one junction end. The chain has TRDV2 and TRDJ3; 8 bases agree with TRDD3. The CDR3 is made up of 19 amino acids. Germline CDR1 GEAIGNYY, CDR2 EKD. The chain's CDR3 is CSCDSWGTRRSWDTRQMFF. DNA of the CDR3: TGTTCCTGTGACTCCTGGGGGACAAGGCGATCCTGGGACACCCGACAGATGTTTTTC.

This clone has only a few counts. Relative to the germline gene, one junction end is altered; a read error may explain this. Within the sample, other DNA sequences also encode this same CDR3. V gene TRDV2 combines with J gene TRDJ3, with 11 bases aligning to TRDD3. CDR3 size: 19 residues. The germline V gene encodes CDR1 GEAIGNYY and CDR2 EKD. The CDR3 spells CACDTLGDTNSWDTRQMFF. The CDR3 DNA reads TGCGCCTGTGACACCCTGGGGGATACCAACTCCTGGGACACCCGACAGATGTTTTTC.

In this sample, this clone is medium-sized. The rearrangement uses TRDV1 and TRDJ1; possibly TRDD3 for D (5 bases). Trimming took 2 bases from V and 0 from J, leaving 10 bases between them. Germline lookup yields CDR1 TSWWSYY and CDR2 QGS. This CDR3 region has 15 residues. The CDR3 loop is CALGEGEGDTDKLIF. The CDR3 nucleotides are TGTGCTCTTGGGGAAGGCGAGGGGGACACCGATAAACTCATCTTT.